This entry lists 24 T cell receptor beta chains sequenced from one sample in a study of T-cell reconstitution after alpha-beta-depleted transplantation in children. Unique molecular identifiers were incorporated into the prepared TCRbeta library. Via MiXCR, TCRdb re-called the PCR reads, giving one row per CDR3 protein. The table shows about 210,000 distinct CDR3 sequences, with about 15% occurring only once. Material: PBMCs, mostly from graft donor cells, obtained 360 days after TCRalphabeta/CD19-depleted stem cell transplant. All receptors come from a male patient between 2 and 10 years old who had a stem cell transplant for acute lymphoblastic leukemia, so the T cells may come from the graft donor.

This clonotype was observed at least ten times. V usage is TRBV27 and J usage is TRBJ2-7, with D possibly being TRBD1 or TRBD2 (5 bases each). Germline lookup yields CDR1 MNHEY and CDR2 SMNVEV (reference sequence). The CDR3 is 14 residues long. V gave up 9 bases and J gave up 2 bases, with 17 bases separating them. The CDR3: CASNSRDGTYEQYF. CDR3 DNA: TGTGCCAGTAACTCCCGGGACGGCACCTACGAGCAGTACTTC.

The chain recombines TRBV12-3 or TRBV12-4 with TRBJ2-3, with D uncertain. The CDR3 sequence is 12 residues long. Trimming stripped 8 bases from V and 0 bases from J, with 6 bases between. CDR3 coding DNA: TGTGCCAGCCAGGCTAGCACAGATACGCAGTATTTT. Protein: CASQASTDTQYF.

This clonotype was detected once. This chain uses TRBV21-1 with TRBJ2-1; the listed D gene, TRBD1, was not tested against the DNA. TRBV21-1 is recorded as a pseudogene. The length of the CDR3 is 15 residues. Here the CDR3 DNA reads TGTGCCAGCAGCATTCGGGACAGCTCCTACAATGAGCAGTTCTTC. It is translated as CASSIRDSSYNEQFF.

The chain employs TRBV2 and TRBJ1-1; D is unresolved. This CDR3 region has 13 residues. Germline V CDR1 and CDR2: SNHLY, FYNNEI. V was clipped by 8 bases and J by 3 bases, with 13 bases between them. The CDR3 bases are TGTGCCAGCTGGTCTTTGAGGGACACTGAAGCTTTCTTT. This codes for CASWSLRDTEAFF.

The genes are TRBV24-1 and TRBJ1-2; TRBD1 matches 10 bases. Germline CDR1 and CDR2: KGHDR and SFDVKD. The CDR3 extends over 14 amino acids. V dropped 7 bases and J dropped 8; count of bases not matched to a gene: 9. The CDR3 region is CATRATGGDMGYTF. CDR3 bases: TGTGCCACCAGAGCGACAGGGGGCGATATGGGCTACACCTTC.

This clonotype was recorded a few times. V usage is TRBV4-2 and J usage is TRBJ2-6; 8 positions match TRBD1. Germline V CDR1 and CDR2: LGHNA, YNFKEQ. The CDR3 runs 20 residues. With V trimmed by 0 bases and J by 0 bases, 10 bases remained unmatched. The CDR3: CASSQDEGQAFSSGANVLTF. The CDR3 region has the DNA TGTGCCAGCAGCCAAGATGAGGGACAGGCCTTTAGCTCTGGGGCCAACGTCCTGACTTTC.

This clonotype was detected only once. The rearrangement links TRBV5-4 to TRBJ1-4; 7 bases are a match to TRBD1. The germline V gene has CDR1 SGHNT and CDR2 YYREEE (reference sequence). This CDR3 comprises 15 residues. The V segment lost 4 bases and the J segment 4 bases; nucleotides outside the gene matches: 7. In DNA, the CDR3 is TGTGCCAGCAGCCGACCGGGACAGCTTAATGAAAAACTGTTTTTT. It yields the protein CASSRPGQLNEKLFF.

The sample holds one count of this clonotype. V usage is TRBV27 and J usage is TRBJ2-7; D might be TRBD1 (6 bases). The ends were cut back, 6 bases at V and 4 bases at J, with 13 bases in the middle. From germline, CDR1 is MNHEY and CDR2 SMNVEV (reference sequence). The CDR3 has 13 residues. The CDR3 DNA is TGTGCCAGCAGGCTACAGGGAAAGTACGAGCAGTACTTC. Translation gives CASRLQGKYEQYF.

A few counts support this clonotype. V usage is TRBV6-5 and J usage is TRBJ2-7; 9 bases match TRBD1. V lost 0 bases and J lost 3; bases outside the gene matches: 9. The length of the CDR3 is 17 residues. CDR1 is MNHEY, CDR2 SVGAGI, per germline. In DNA form, the CDR3 reads TGTGCCAGCAGTTACTCGAGTCGGACAGGGGTTGGCTACGAGCAGTACTTC. Translating gives CASSYSSRTGVGYEQYF.

V gene TRBV6-1 combines with J gene TRBJ2-5; weak D call: TRBD2 (5 bases). Germline loops: CDR1 MNHNS, CDR2 SASEGT. V was clipped by 7 bases and J by 5 bases, with 20 bases between them. The CDR3 loop spans 15 amino acids. In DNA, the CDR3 is TGTGCCAGCACCGCAAACGACGGGGTCCCGGAGACCCAGTACTTC. This sequence encodes CASTANDGVPETQYF.

This clonotype was counted only a few times. V is TRBV7-2 and J is TRBJ1-1; 7 positions match TRBD1. CDR1 is SGHTA and CDR2 is FQGNSA in the germline V gene. The CDR3 runs 15 residues. V lost 5 bases to trimming and J lost 1 base; unmatched junction nucleotides: 7. The CDR3 DNA sequence: TGTGCCAGCAGCCTACAGGGACAGTGGAACACTGAAGCTTTCTTT. This gives the protein CASSLQGQWNTEAFF.

This clonotype has a count of ten or more. The V gene is TRBV20-1, the J gene TRBJ2-3, with D possibly matching TRBD1 (5 bases). Germline V lookup: CDR1 DFQATT, CDR2 SNEGSKA (reference sequence). The CDR3 is 16 residues long. V shed 0 bases and J shed 1 base, with 14 bases lying between them. DNA for the CDR3: TGCAGTGCTAGAGAACAGGCCCCATGGGGCACAGATACGCAGTATTTT. It specifies CSAREQAPWGTDTQYF.

This clonotype was picked up a small number of times. The CDR3 protein is CASSTGQGNYGYTF. In DNA form, the CDR3 reads TGTGCCAGCAGCACGGGACAGGGAAACTATGGCTACACCTTC. The genes are TRBV7-2 and TRBJ1-2; the match to TRBD1 covers 9 bases. Losses at the gene ends were 5 bases for V and 2 bases for J; bases not matched to a gene: 3. The CDR3 extends over 14 amino acids. Germline assignment: CDR1 SGHTA and CDR2 FQGNSA. Drawing the rest from reference TRBV7-2 and TRBJ1-2, the complete variable domain is GAGVSQSPSNKVTEKGKDVELRCDPISGHTALYWYRQSLGQGLEFLIYFQGNSAPDKSGLPSDRFSAERTGGSVSTLTIQRTQQEDSAVYLCASSTGQGNYGYTFGSGTRLTVV.

The chain links TRBV6-2 or TRBV6-3 to TRBJ1-5, with D unresolved. CDR1 and CDR2 (germline): MNHEY, SVGEGT. The CDR3 has 13 residues. V lost 5 bases to trimming and J lost 5 bases, with 10 bases between them. The CDR3 here is CASSTRNYQPQHF. The CDR3 nucleotides are TGTGCCAGCAGTACAAGAAATTATCAGCCCCAGCATTTT.

V gene TRBV7-6 combines with J gene TRBJ1-3; D is unclear. Germline V CDR1 and CDR2: SGHVS, FNYEAQ. V was pared by 2 bases and J by 0 bases, with 14 bases between. This CDR3 region has 17 residues. The CDR3: CASSLPIDGPSGNTIYF. The CDR3 coding sequence is TGTGCCAGCAGCTTACCCATCGACGGCCCCTCTGGAAACACCATATATTTT. The full variable domain, in which reference TRBV7-6 and TRBJ1-3 provide the parts outside the CDR3, is GAGVSQSPRYKVTKRGQDVALRCDPISGHVSLYWYRQALGQGPEFLTYFNYEAQQDKSGLPNDRFSAERPEGSISTLTIQRTEQRDSAMYRCASSLPIDGPSGNTIYFGEGSWLTVV.

This clonotype was counted a few times. The CDR3 spells CASRMNVGLMNTEAFF. CDR3 sequence (DNA): TGTGCCAGCAGAATGAATGTCGGGCTCATGAACACTGAAGCTTTCTTT. V and J are TRBV4-2 and TRBJ1-1; D ambiguous. Germline CDR1 and CDR2: LGHNA and YNFKEQ. This CDR3 region has 16 residues. Trimming pared 6 bases from V and 0 bases from J, leaving 17 bases between.

The chain couples TRBV28 to TRBJ2-3; the match to TRBD1 covers 9 bases. The CDR3 has 16 amino acids. Per germline, CDR1 MDHEN and CDR2 SYDVKM. Germline trimming cut 4 bases from V and 4 bases from J; bases unmatched to any gene: 9. The CDR3 here is CASSSPGQGYSDTQYF. For the CDR3, the DNA is TGTGCCAGCAGTTCCCCGGGACAGGGATATTCAGATACGCAGTATTTT.

The chain couples TRBV5-1 to TRBJ2-1, with D possibly TRBD2 on 6 matching bases. CDR3 length equals 15 residues. With 1 base removed from V and 0 bases from J, the gap between germline ends came to 8 bases. Germline V lookup: CDR1 SGHRS, CDR2 YFSETQ. CDR3 residues: CASSLRENSYNEQFF. The CDR3 DNA reads TGCGCCAGCAGCTTGCGGGAGAACTCCTACAATGAGCAGTTCTTC.

CDR3 sequence: CSARGTGQSYNSPLHF. CDR3 bases: TGCAGTGCTAGGGGGACAGGACAGTCCTATAATTCACCCCTCCACTTT. The rearrangement joins TRBV20-1 to TRBJ1-6, with 8 bases that match TRBD1. With 3 bases clipped from V and 1 base from J, the junction kept 5 bases outside the gene matches. Looked up from germline, CDR1 is DFQATT and CDR2 is SNEGSKA (reference sequence). The CDR3 is 16 amino acids.

This clonotype has a single count. The V and J genes are TRBV12-5 and TRBJ1-2, with 7 bases that match TRBD1. Germline V gene sequence: CDR1 LGHNT, CDR2 FRNRAP. The junction had 8 bases not matched to a gene; V was cut back by 3 bases and J by 7 bases. This CDR3 is 14 amino acids long. Here the CDR3 reads CASGFSSQGSGYTF. CDR3 DNA: TGTGCTAGTGGTTTTTCATCACAGGGGAGTGGCTACACCTTC.

This clonotype came up a few times. The CDR3 sequence is CASSLVYVRRTEAFF. The CDR3, as DNA: TGTGCCAGCAGTCTCGTGTATGTAAGGAGGACTGAAGCTTTCTTT. The V and J genes are TRBV27 and TRBJ1-1; D uncertain. With 5 bases removed from V and 5 bases from J, the gap between germline ends came to 18 bases. The CDR3 length is 15 residues. The germline V gene encodes CDR1 MNHEY and CDR2 SMNVEV (reference sequence).

The chain links TRBV7-8 to TRBJ2-6, with D perhaps matching TRBD1 (5 bases). CDR3 length: 15 residues. Per the germline V gene, CDR1 is SGHVS and CDR2 is FQNEAQ. V was shortened by 3 bases and J by 3 bases, with 9 bases between the two germline ends. CDR3 sequence (DNA): TGTGCCAGCAGCTTTTTGGGGCTTGGGGCCAACGTCCTGACTTTC. Translating it yields CASSFLGLGANVLTF.

In its sample, this clonotype was seen a few times. The J gene is TRBJ2-7, the V gene TRBV12-3 or TRBV12-4, with D unclear. Trimming removed 0 bases from V and 1 base from J, with 4 bases in between. This CDR3 is 13 amino acids long. In DNA form, the CDR3 reads TGTGCCAGCAGTTTAGCGTGGTCCTACGAGCAGTACTTC. Protein product: CASSLAWSYEQYF.

This clonotype has a handful of counts. The chain uses TRBV5-5 and TRBJ1-6; TRBD1 matches 8 bases. This CDR3 region has 15 residues. Germline V gives CDR1 SGHKS, CDR2 YYEKEE (reference sequence). V lost 4 bases and J lost 9; bases outside the gene matches: 9. CDR3 in amino acids: CASSDPRQGLSPLHF. The CDR3 nucleotides are TGTGCCAGCAGCGATCCTAGACAGGGGCTTTCACCCCTCCACTTT.